The source of this T cell receptor (beta chain) is a study of cytomegalovirus exposure and HLA in healthy donors. With 60 Vbeta and 13 Jbeta primers, the PCR was carried out. The data were produced by immunoSEQ multiplex PCR, yet TCRdb's version contains in-frame clones alone and is incomplete. This sample yields 180,000 or so clones, of which around 83% are seen a single time; 6.5% belongs to the top ten. Study-level findings and limits: Across donors, most TCRs were seen rarely, yet some public ones were widespread.

A word on this clone: Its antigen is unidentified. Other DNA sequences of this sample code for an identical CDR3.

This CDR3 is 13 amino acids long. V shed 6 bases and J 2 bases; nucleotides not matched to a gene: 3. The germline V gene encodes CDR1 SNHLY and CDR2 FYNNEI. The sequenced sample was PBMCs. The sequence was collected from a woman between 50 and 59 years old in good health and CMV-seropositive. The chain joins TRBV2 to TRBJ2-5; 7 bases fit TRBD1. The chain's CDR3 is CASRGTVQETQYF. The CDR3 DNA reads as TGTGCCAGCAGGGGGACAGTACAAGAGACCCAGTACTTC. Looking up the rest from reference TRBV2 and TRBJ2-5 gives the full variable domain: EPEVTQTPSHQVTQMGQEVILRCVPISNHLYFYWYRQILGQKVEFLVSFYNNEISEKSEIFDDQFSVERPDGSNFTLKIRSTKLEDSAMYFCASRGTVQETQYFGPGTRLLVL.